A single T cell receptor (beta chain) is shown here with its context. The trim removed 3 bases at V and 4 bases at J, leaving 5 bases unmatched. CDR1 is SQVTM and CDR2 is ANQGSEA in the germline V gene. The CDR3 runs 13 residues. Expressed TCRB transcripts were sequenced because the isolated RNA had all been reverse transcribed beforehand. Assay: immunoSEQ multiplex PCR; the TCRdb copy retains only in-frame clones and omits some. The data contain over 500,000 clones, about 14% of them singletons. The data were taken from a study of beta chain features in type 1 diabetes. For the study at large: Examination of sorted cells across all samples involved around 100,000,000 cells.

What was sequenced was naive CD4+ T cells from blood. This sequence joins TRBV29-1 and TRBJ1-2, with 7 positions matching TRBD1. The sequence came from a man aged 18-30 years in good health. The CDR3 loop reads CSVEGGTAYGYTF. The CDR3 DNA reads TGCAGCGTTGAGGGGGGGACAGCCTATGGCTACACCTTC.